The clone carrying this T cell receptor beta chain is a singleton in its sample. The antigen is undetermined. The sample comes from a study of monozygotic twins with cystic fibrosis. Assay: immunoSEQ multiplex PCR; the TCRdb copy retains only in-frame clones and omits some. Of roughly 25,000 clones listed, 96% are singletons. Findings of the study overall: Monozygotic CF twins shared more identical nucleotide clonotypes than unrelated patients.

V gave up 2 bases and J gave up 7 bases, with 16 bases separating them. Germline CDR1 SGDLS, CDR2 YYNGEE. This CDR3 contains 14 residues. This receptor was obtained from a girl aged 2-10 years with cystic fibrosis. Sample: blood. The chain joins TRBV9 to TRBJ2-7; tentative D call: TRBD2 (6 bases). The CDR3, as DNA: TGTGCCAGCAGCGTCTCCGCGGGACCCGCAGAGCAGTACTTC. This encodes CASSVSAGPAEQYF.